These T cell receptor beta chains were read from a single sample in a study of T cells in Graves' hyperthyroidism and ophthalmopathy. Using its own MiXCR run on the multiplex PCR reads, TCRdb lists one record per CDR3 protein. The data show about 420,000 distinct CDR3 sequences, roughly 13% seen once. The sample taken for sequencing was blood. The receptors come from a woman aged 18 to 35 with Graves' hyperthyroidism. Both conserved end residues are part of each CDR3. The D gene is left open where the match is weak. Size is omitted from some rows. Given values are once, few, many or a class for expanded clones.

NA	TRBJ2-7	TRBV28	NA	CASRGATYEQYF	TGTGCCAGCAGGGGAGCCACCTACGAGCAGTACTTC
few	TRBJ2-1	TRBV20-1	TRBD2	CSARDERRRSGSYNEQFF	TGCAGTGCTAGAGATGAGCGGAGGAGGAGCGGGAGCTACAATGAGCAGTTCTTC
many	TRBJ2-1	TRBV2	TRBD2	CASSVVAGGPGEQFF	TGTGCCAGCAGTGTGGTAGCGGGAGGGCCGGGTGAGCAGTTCTTC
many	TRBJ2-5	TRBV24-1	TRBD2	CATSDISGSKETQYF	TGTGCCACCAGTGATATCAGCGGGAGTAAAGAGACCCAGTACTTC
NA	TRBJ1-5	TRBV7-8	TRBD1	CASSPWVGDRNQPQHF	TGTGCCAGCAGCCCGTGGGTAGGGGACAGAAATCAGCCCCAGCATTTT
many	TRBJ1-1	TRBV7-2	NA	CASSSEGNTEAFF	TGTGCCAGCAGCTCAGAGGGGAACACTGAAGCTTTCTTT
many	TRBJ2-5	TRBV18	TRBD1	CASSPPGQGETQYF	TGTGCCAGCTCACCTCCGGGACAGGGGGAGACCCAGTACTTC
many	TRBJ1-3	TRBV6-5	NA	CASSYSGQLSGNTIYF	TGTGCCAGCAGTTACAGTGGGCAGCTCTCTGGAAACACCATATATTTT
NA	TRBJ2-7	TRBV9	NA	CASSLYSYNEQYF	TGTGCCAGCAGTTTATACTCCTACAATGAGCAGTACTTC
many	TRBJ2-7	TRBV7-9	NA	CASSLSGEQYF	TGTGCCAGCAGCTTATCGGGCGAGCAGTACTTC
many	TRBJ1-5	TRBV4-1	NA	CASSQETLDSNSNQPQHF	TGCGCCAGCAGCCAAGAAACGCTAGACAGTAATAGCAATCAGCCCCAGCATTTT
few	TRBJ1-2	TRBV9	NA	CASSVGARANYGYTF	TGTGCCAGCAGCGTAGGGGCCCGGGCTAACTATGGCTACACCTTC
many	TRBJ2-2	TRBV13	NA	CASSHQEGTGELFF	TGTGCCAGCAGCCACCAGGAGGGCACCGGGGAGCTGTTTTTT
few	TRBJ2-1	TRBV19	TRBD1	CASSIDQGQGSSYNEQFF	TGTGCCAGTAGTATAGATCAGGGACAGGGAAGCTCCTACAATGAGCAGTTCTTC
many	TRBJ2-7	TRBV6-1	NA	CASSARDLSSYEQYF	TGTGCCAGCAGCGCCCGGGACTTGAGCTCCTACGAGCAGTACTTC
once	TRBJ2-3	TRBV20-1	NA	CSAGAGSRDRTDTQYF	TGCAGTGCTGGGGCCGGGAGTAGGGACCGCACAGATACGCAGTATTTT
few	TRBJ2-5	TRBV27	TRBD2	CASSLSAGGFVGTQYF	TGTGCCAGCAGTTTATCGGCGGGAGGTTTTGTAGGGACCCAGTACTTC
NA	TRBJ2-3	TRBV20-1	TRBD1	CSARDPQGSTDTQYF	TGCAGTGCTAGAGATCCACAGGGGAGCACAGATACGCAGTATTTT
NA	TRBJ2-7	TRBV5-5	NA	CASSLETRDLEQYF	TGTGCCAGCAGCTTGGAGACTAGAGACTTGGAGCAGTACTTC
many	TRBJ2-3	TRBV18	NA	CASSPLSTDTQYF	TGTGCCAGCTCACCACTAAGCACAGATACGCAGTATTTT
many	TRBJ2-3	TRBV28	TRBD2	CASTLAGLDTDTQYF	TGTGCCAGCACCCTTGCCGGACTAGACACAGATACGCAGTATTTT
many	TRBJ2-1	TRBV10-3	NA	CAISESVDPDGRSNNEQFF	TGTGCCATCAGTGAGTCCGTCGACCCCGACGGGCGGAGTAACAATGAGCAGTTCTTC
many	TRBJ2-1	TRBV20-1	TRBD2	CSARDWYGLAGGQYEQFF	TGCAGTGCTAGAGATTGGTACGGTTTGGCGGGGGGGCAGTATGAGCAGTTCTTC
many	TRBJ1-5	TRBV12-3/TRBV12-4	TRBD1	CASTRDRNSNQPQHF	TGTGCCAGCACCCGGGACAGAAATAGCAATCAGCCCCAGCATTTT
few	TRBJ2-5	TRBV30	NA	CAWSPSGGGAETQYF	TGTGCCTGGAGTCCTAGCGGAGGGGGGGCGGAGACCCAGTACTTC
few	TRBJ2-3	TRBV20-1	TRBD2	CSASGTSGDPDTQYF	TGCAGTGCTAGCGGGACTAGCGGGGATCCAGATACGCAGTATTTT
many	TRBJ2-2	TRBV6-1	NA	CASSRDGPTNTGELFF	TGTGCCAGCAGCCGGGACGGACCAACGAACACCGGGGAGCTGTTTTTT
NA	TRBJ1-2	TRBV20-1	NA	CSASTGVGYTF	TGCAGTGCTAGCACTGGAGTTGGCTACACCTTC
many	TRBJ2-5	TRBV29-1	NA	CSVLPGTQETQYF	TGCAGCGTCCTCCCGGGAACCCAAGAGACCCAGTACTTC
many	TRBJ1-1	TRBV20-1	NA	CSARDPGPGRTEAFF	TGCAGTGCTAGAGACCCGGGACCTGGACGAACTGAAGCTTTCTTT
many	TRBJ1-1	TRBV6-2/TRBV6-3	NA	CASSYSSGQLNTEAFF	TGTGCCAGCAGTTACTCGTCAGGGCAGTTGAACACTGAAGCTTTCTTT
NA	TRBJ2-2	TRBV19	TRBD2	CASTAGDVNTGELFF	TGTGCCAGTACGGCGGGGGACGTGAACACCGGGGAGCTGTTTTTT
few	TRBJ2-1	TRBV9	TRBD1	CASSAGTGNYNEQFF	TGTGCCAGCAGCGCAGGGACAGGGAATTACAATGAGCAGTTCTTC
NA	TRBJ1-6	TRBV6-4	NA	CASSGRGGSPLHF	TGTGCCAGCAGTGGCAGGGGTGGTTCACCCCTCCACTTT
NA	TRBJ2-3	TRBV20-1	TRBD2	CSARLAGGADTQYF	TGCAGTGCTAGACTAGCGGGAGGCGCGGATACGCAGTATTTT
many	TRBJ1-5	TRBV28	NA	CASRKYRDQPQHF	TGTGCCAGCAGAAAATATCGGGATCAGCCCCAGCATTTT
many	TRBJ1-6	TRBV28	TRBD1	CASSTLTGVGSPLHF	TGTGCCAGCAGTACACTGACAGGGGTGGGTTCACCCCTCCACTTT
NA	TRBJ1-2	TRBV5-1	TRBD1	CASSETTGVGYTF	TGCGCCAGCAGCGAGACGACAGGGGTTGGCTACACCTTC
many	TRBJ2-7	TRBV28	TRBD2	CASSTSGRPYEQYF	TGTGCCAGCAGTACTAGCGGGAGGCCCTACGAGCAGTACTTC
NA	TRBJ1-4	TRBV5-1	TRBD1	CASSSGTGGREKLFF	TGCGCCAGCAGCAGCGGGACAGGGGGCCGTGAAAAACTGTTTTTT
many	TRBJ1-1	TRBV18	NA	CASSALSQAGEAFF	TGTGCCAGCTCAGCACTTTCCCAAGCTGGTGAAGCTTTCTTT
NA	TRBJ2-7	TRBV18	NA	CASSPKEGFYEQYF	TGTGCCAGCTCACCAAAGGAGGGGTTCTACGAGCAGTACTTC
many	TRBJ2-7	TRBV12-3/TRBV12-4	TRBD2	CASSPGLAGVSSYEQYF	TGTGCCAGCAGTCCCGGACTAGCGGGGGTAAGCTCCTACGAGCAGTACTTC
many	TRBJ2-7	TRBV7-8	NA	CASSLEQTITSPTTYEQYF	TGTGCCAGCAGCTTAGAACAGACTATTACTAGCCCCACAACCTACGAGCAGTACTTC
many	TRBJ2-5	TRBV19	NA	CASSNRGSSETQYF	TGTGCCAGTAGTAATAGGGGAAGTTCGGAGACCCAGTACTTC
many	TRBJ2-7	TRBV20-1	TRBD1	CSARAGAGTVYEQYF	TGCAGTGCTCGAGCCGGGGCCGGGACAGTCTACGAGCAGTACTTC
many	TRBJ2-7	TRBV5-1	TRBD2	CASSLEGGSYEQYF	TGCGCCAGCAGCTTGGAGGGCGGGAGCTACGAGCAGTACTTC
many	TRBJ2-5	TRBV2	NA	CASSANAGYGGETQYF	TGTGCCAGCAGTGCAAACGCGGGCTACGGTGGGGAGACCCAGTACTTC
few	TRBJ2-7	TRBV7-2	NA	CASSLDGAGEQYF	TGTGCCAGCAGCTTAGACGGGGCAGGGGAGCAGTACTTC
many	TRBJ2-1	TRBV29-1	NA	CSVANNEQFF	TGCAGCGTTGCAAACAATGAGCAGTTCTTC
NA	TRBJ2-7	TRBV28	TRBD2	CASRPTSVSYEQYF	TGTGCCAGCAGGCCGACTAGCGTTTCCTACGAGCAGTACTTC